This entry lists 3 T cell receptor beta chains sequenced from one sample in a study of tumor-infiltrating lymphocytes in localized non-small cell lung cancer. The repertoire was sequenced with immunoSEQ multiplex PCR; TCRdb's copy has only in-frame clones and lacks some. The sample lists about 6,400 clones, roughly 71% seen once, with roughly an eighth in the top ten. The sequenced material came from lung tumor tissue. Receptors originate from a human donor with non-small cell lung cancer.

The chain joins TRBV7-5 to TRBJ2-5. TRBV7-5 is a pseudogene locus. This CDR3 spans 14 amino acids. CDR3 coding DNA: TGTGCCAGCAGCAACGACGCAGATCAAGAGACCCAGTACTTC. Translating gives CASSNDADQETQYF.

V usage is TRBV21-1 and J usage is TRBJ2-3. TRBV21-1 counts as a pseudogene. The CDR3 consists of 15 residues. CDR3 sequence (DNA): TGTGCCAGCCCCCAAGGGGGGTTTAGCACAGATACGCAGTATTTT. Encoded protein: CASPQGGFSTDTQYF.

V usage is TRBV7-9 and J usage is TRBJ1-4, with D unresolved. The germline gives CDR1 SEHNR, CDR2 FQNEAQ (reference sequence). CDR3 size: 15 residues. The V end was cut by 0 bases, the J end by 8 bases, with 13 bases between. The CDR3 DNA sequence: TGTGCCAGCAGCTTAGCGCGGCAGAGAGAGGAAAAACTGTTTTTT. This gives the protein CASSLARQREEKLFF.